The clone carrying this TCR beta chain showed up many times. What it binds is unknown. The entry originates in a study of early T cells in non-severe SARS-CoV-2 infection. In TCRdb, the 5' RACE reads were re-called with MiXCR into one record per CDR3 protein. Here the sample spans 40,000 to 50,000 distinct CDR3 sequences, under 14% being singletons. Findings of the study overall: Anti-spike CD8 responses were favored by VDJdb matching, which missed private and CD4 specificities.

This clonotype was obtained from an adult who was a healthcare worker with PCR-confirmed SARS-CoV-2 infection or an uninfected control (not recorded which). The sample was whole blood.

The CDR3 DNA follows: TGTGCCAGCAGCTTAGACTTTGGGATGGACTATAATTCACCCCTCCACTTT. Translated, it gives CASSLDFGMDYNSPLHF. This chain uses TRBV7-8 with TRBJ1-6; the D is unclear. CDR1 is SGHVS and CDR2 is FQNEAQ in the germline V gene. The CDR3 has 17 residues. V was pared by 1 base and J by 3 bases, with 13 bases between. Filled out from reference TRBV7-8 and TRBJ1-6, the complete variable domain reads GAGVSQSPRYKVAKRGQDVALRCDPISGHVSLFWYQQALGQGPEFLTYFQNEAQLDKSGLPSDRFFAERPEGSVSTLKIQRTQQEDSAVYLCASSLDFGMDYNSPLHFGNGTRLTVT.